This T cell receptor beta chain was recovered during a study of blood T cell repertoires in COVID-19. The V and J ends lost 5 bases and 6 bases respectively, with 22 bases between them. This CDR3 region has 16 residues. Per the germline V gene, CDR1 is SEHNR and CDR2 is FQNEAQ (reference sequence). Per the study methods: Estimates of nucleated cell counts were drawn from the amplification of reference gene primers. The method was immunoSEQ multiplex PCR; TCRdb's version includes in-frame clones alone and lacks a portion of them. V and J calls and clone size follow that table, whereas D and trimming were derived from the DNA. The data contain fewer than 200,000 clones, about 80% of them singletons.

Sequenced material: peripheral blood. This chain joins TRBV7-9 and TRBJ1-2, with D possibly matching TRBD1 (5 bases). The sequence was obtained from a woman aged 70-85 years with acute or convalescent COVID-19. The CDR3 DNA reads TGTGCCAGCAGCCACTCCGCGGGGGGTCTCGTTAATGGCTACACCTTC. Amino acid sequence: CASSHSAGGLVNGYTF.